Shown below are 25 T cell receptor beta chains from a single sample sequenced in a study of cytomegalovirus exposure and HLA in healthy donors. Profiling relied on immunoSEQ multiplex PCR, and the TCRdb table lists in-frame clones only, not all of them. The sample records about 50,000 clones, 93% being singletons. The sequenced sample consisted of PBMCs. Receptors were obtained from a woman between 18 and 29 years old in good health and CMV-seropositive.

The rearrangement joins TRBV5-8 to TRBJ2-3; 9 bases line up with TRBD1. The V gene end was trimmed by 10 bases and the J gene end by 1 base; junction bases not matched to a gene: 4. The germline V gene encodes CDR1 SGHTS and CDR2 YDEGEE. CDR3 size: 13 residues. The CDR3 nucleotides read TGTGCCTTCCGGGACAGGGGCACAGATACGCAGTATTTT. Translation gives CAFRDRGTDTQYF.

J is TRBJ2-1 and V is TRBV5-4, with 11 nucleotides matching TRBD2. After removal of 0 bases from V and 10 bases from J, the junction contained 6 bases not matched to a gene. This CDR3 has 15 residues. The germline gives CDR1 SGHNT, CDR2 YYREEE (reference sequence). CDR3 protein: CASSLAASGGQEQFF. Here the CDR3 DNA reads TGTGCCAGCAGCTTGGCGGCTAGCGGGGGGCAAGAGCAGTTCTTC.

The genes are TRBV5-4 and TRBJ2-7, with 7 bases lining up with TRBD2. This CDR3 spans 14 amino acids. Germline V gene lookup returns CDR1 SGHNT and CDR2 YYREEE (reference sequence). Unmatched junction bases numbered 7, after V lost 4 bases and J lost 3 bases. The CDR3 region is CASSLGRGGYEQYF. CDR3 DNA: TGTGCCAGCAGCCTTGGGAGGGGAGGCTACGAGCAGTACTTC.

The chain carries TRBV4-1 and TRBJ2-7; D possibly corresponds to TRBD1 (6 bases). Germline V gives CDR1 MGHRA, CDR2 YSYEKL. The CDR3 sequence is 15 residues long. V was clipped by 0 bases and J by 0 bases, with 9 bases between them. CDR3 protein: CASSQEGTFSYEQYF. For the CDR3, the DNA is TGCGCCAGCAGCCAAGAGGGGACATTCTCCTACGAGCAGTACTTC.

V is TRBV14 and J is TRBJ1-2; possibly TRBD1 for D (5 bases). CDR1 is SGHDN and CDR2 is FVKESK in the germline V gene. The V end was cut by 0 bases, the J end by 4 bases, with 15 bases between. The length of the CDR3 is 16 residues. CDR3 amino acids: CASSQDMAGRTYGYTF. The CDR3 DNA reads as TGTGCCAGCAGCCAAGATATGGCAGGGAGGACCTATGGCTACACCTTC.

This clone was picked up one time. CDR3 amino acids: CASSLSPQKLNTEAFF. The DNA of the CDR3 is TGCGCCAGCAGCTTGTCACCGCAGAAACTGAACACTGAAGCTTTCTTT. V is TRBV5-1 and J is TRBJ1-1; D not certain. This CDR3 spans 16 amino acids. The germline V and J ends were trimmed by 1 base and 0 bases, with 13 bases remaining between them. CDR1 is SGHRS, CDR2 YFSETQ, per germline.

The chain uses TRBV6-4 and TRBJ2-3; maybe TRBD1 (6 bases). The V gene's germline CDR1 is MRHNA and CDR2 SNTAGT. Trimming left V 4 bases short and J 2 bases short, with 13 bases between. CDR3 length: 15 residues. Here the CDR3 DNA reads TGTGCCAGCAGTGCCCAGGGGACACCCACAGATACGCAGTATTTT. As protein: CASSAQGTPTDTQYF.

The chain carries TRBV4-1 and TRBJ2-3, with TRBD1 as a possible D gene (5 bases). The CDR3 is 17 amino acids. Germline CDR1 and CDR2: MGHRA and YSYEKL. The V end lost 0 bases, the J end lost 2 bases, and 15 bases lay between the germline ends. CDR3 sequence: CASSQEWGRIPTDTQYF. For the CDR3, the DNA is TGCGCCAGCAGCCAAGAGTGGGGCAGGATACCCACAGATACGCAGTATTTT.

This chain's CDR3 is CASRRTDSYEQYF. CDR3 DNA: TGTGCCAGCCGGCGGACAGACTCCTACGAGCAGTACTTC. The V and J genes are TRBV7-3 and TRBJ2-7; D might be TRBD1 (6 bases). The CDR3 consists of 13 residues. The V gene's germline CDR1 is SGHTA and CDR2 FQGTGA. The V end was cut by 8 bases, the J end by 0 bases, with 11 bases between. Using reference TRBV7-3 and TRBJ2-7 for the parts outside the CDR3, the full variable domain is GAGVSQTPSNKVTEKGKYVELRCDPISGHTALYWYRQSLGQGPEFLIYFQGTGAADDSGLPNDRFFAVRPEGSVSTLKIQRTERGDSAVYLCASRRTDSYEQYFGPGTRLTVT.

This rearrangement joins TRBV27 to TRBJ2-1, with a tentative D call TRBD1 (5 bases). CDR1 and CDR2 (germline): MNHEY, SMNVEV (reference sequence). V gave up 7 bases and J gave up 4 bases, with 17 bases separating them. The CDR3 sequence is 15 residues long. The CDR3 nucleotides are TGTGCCAGCAAGACCCAGGGAAGTGGTTACAATGAGCAGTTCTTC. Protein: CASKTQGSGYNEQFF.

This chain connects TRBV27 to TRBJ2-7; a possible D gene is TRBD1 (8 bases). V was clipped by 7 bases and J by 1 base, with 14 bases between them. In germline, CDR1 is MNHEY, CDR2 SMNVEV (reference sequence). The CDR3 has 14 residues. The CDR3 nucleotides read TGTGCCAGCACCTTACAGGGGGGGTCCTACGAGCAGTACTTC. Translated: CASTLQGGSYEQYF.

The chain recombines TRBV9 with TRBJ2-1; TRBD2 might be the D (5 bases). The CDR3 has 16 amino acids. In germline, CDR1 is SGDLS, CDR2 YYNGEE. The V gene lost 0 bases and the J gene lost 0 bases, with 10 bases spanning the gap. The CDR3 is CASSVALAGSYNEQFF. The CDR3 DNA follows: TGTGCCAGCAGCGTAGCTTTGGCGGGCTCCTACAATGAGCAGTTCTTC.

This rearrangement joins TRBV6-1 to TRBJ1-2; 7 bases align to TRBD1. J gave up 4 bases and V 4 bases, and 9 bases lay outside the gene matches. Germline values: CDR1 MNHNS, CDR2 SASEGT. The CDR3 is 15 amino acids. Written as DNA, the CDR3 is TGTGCCAGCAGTGTTCGGACAGGCGGATTCTATGGCTACACCTTC. It yields the protein CASSVRTGGFYGYTF.

A note on this clone: One end of the junction does not line up with germline, which may come from a read error. DNA of the CDR3: TGCAGTCCTTCTAGACAGGGGCCTTCCCTATTC. This gives the protein CSPSRQGPSLF. The chain couples TRBV20-1 to TRBJ2-7, with TRBD1 matching 8 bases. This CDR3 spans 11 amino acids. In germline, CDR1 is DFQATT, CDR2 SNEGSKA (reference sequence).

The chain is built from TRBV7-2 and TRBJ1-5; a weak D match, TRBD1 (6 bases). The V and J ends lost 5 bases and 2 bases respectively, with 19 bases between them. Germline loops: CDR1 SGHTA, CDR2 FQGNSA. CDR3 length: 17 amino acids. CDR3 protein: CASSQPLLQGGNQPQHF. For the CDR3, the DNA is TGTGCCAGCAGCCAACCTTTGCTACAGGGCGGCAATCAGCCCCAGCATTTT.

This clone was recorded many times. The J gene is TRBJ2-2, the V gene TRBV9, with 7 bases matching TRBD2. The CDR3 covers 14 residues. Germline trimming cut 4 bases from V and 6 bases from J; bases unmatched to any gene: 6. Germline V gives CDR1 SGDLS, CDR2 YYNGEE. CDR3 in amino acids: CASSLQAGPGELFF. CDR3 nucleotides: TGTGCCAGCAGCCTTCAAGCGGGGCCCGGGGAGCTGTTTTTT.

The sample holds a few counts of this clone. V is TRBV2 and J is TRBJ1-1, with no clear D. Looked up from germline, CDR1 is SNHLY and CDR2 is FYNNEI. CDR3 length: 12 amino acids. Trimming cost V 10 bases and J 2 bases, with 11 bases left between them. As DNA, the CDR3 is TGTGCCATCCTTCGCGGTAACACTGAAGCTTTCTTT. Translation: CAILRGNTEAFF.

The V call is TRBV4-2, the J call TRBJ1-1; no firm D call. The V and J ends lost 4 bases and 1 base respectively, with 10 bases between them. The CDR3 is 14 residues long. Germline V gives CDR1 LGHNA, CDR2 YNFKEQ. The CDR3 protein is CASSPLAENTEAFF. The CDR3, as DNA: TGTGCCAGCAGCCCTTTGGCGGAGAACACTGAAGCTTTCTTT.

The rearrangement uses TRBV28 and TRBJ1-4, with unresolved D. The V gene's germline CDR1 is MDHEN and CDR2 SYDVKM. The CDR3 runs to 14 residues. The V gene lost 6 bases and the J gene lost 0 bases, with 8 bases spanning the gap. The CDR3 here is CASSGSATNEKLFF. The CDR3 coding sequence is TGTGCCAGCAGCGGGTCAGCAACTAATGAAAAACTGTTTTTT.

This clone is a singleton in its sample. The chain uses TRBV2 and TRBJ2-1, with a tentative D call TRBD1 (7 bases). The CDR3 totals 17 residues. The ends were cut back, 3 bases at V and 0 bases at J, with 15 bases in the middle. Looked up from germline, CDR1 is SNHLY and CDR2 is FYNNEI. In nucleotides, the CDR3 is TGTGCCAGCAGTGACCCCAGGGGGGCCAGCTCCTACAATGAGCAGTTCTTC. The encoded protein is CASSDPRGASSYNEQFF.

V and J are TRBV28 and TRBJ2-7; 8 nucleotides match TRBD1. Germline V gene lookup returns CDR1 MDHEN and CDR2 SYDVKM. The CDR3 totals 17 residues. Trimming at V came to 6 bases and at J to 7 bases, leaving 20 bases not matched to a gene. CDR3: CASRERAGTGSLWEQYF. The CDR3 DNA reads TGTGCCAGCAGGGAGCGTGCCGGGACAGGTTCCCTGTGGGAGCAGTACTTC.

The CDR3 loop is CASSPPDRAGYTF. The CDR3 region has the DNA TGTGCCAGCTCACCACCGGACAGGGCTGGCTACACCTTC. The rearrangement uses TRBV18 and TRBJ1-2; 8 bases align to TRBD1. The length of the CDR3 is 13 residues. With V trimmed by 0 bases and J by 7 bases, 1 base remained unmatched. Germline V lookup: CDR1 KGHSH, CDR2 LQKENI. The full variable domain, completed using reference TRBV18 and TRBJ1-2, is NAGVMQNPRHLVRRRGQEARLRCSPMKGHSHVYWYRQLPEEGLKFMVYLQKENIIDESGMPKERFSAEFPKEGPSILRIQQVVRGDSAAYFCASSPPDRAGYTFGSGTRLTVV.

This chain joins TRBV27 and TRBJ1-1; the match to TRBD1 covers 8 bases. The CDR3 length is 15 residues. The V gene's germline CDR1 is MNHEY and CDR2 SMNVEV (reference sequence). The V and J ends lost 6 bases and 7 bases, in that order; junction bases with no gene match: 13. CDR3: CASSHYGQGANEAFF. The DNA of the CDR3 is TGTGCCAGCAGCCACTATGGCCAGGGGGCTAATGAAGCTTTCTTT.

This chain joins TRBV7-8 and TRBJ2-7; 11 bases line up with TRBD1. The junction had 7 bases not matched to a gene; V was cut back by 3 bases and J by 3 bases. The germline CDR1 and CDR2 sequences are SGHVS and FQNEAQ. This CDR3 has 16 amino acids. The CDR3 is CASSFKPGTGGYEQYF. The CDR3 bases are TGTGCCAGCAGCTTCAAGCCCGGGACAGGGGGCTACGAGCAGTACTTC.

The gene calls are TRBV28 and TRBJ2-5; 9 nucleotides line up with TRBD2. The CDR3 loop spans 15 amino acids. V lost 3 bases to trimming and J lost 7 bases; unmatched junction nucleotides: 9. The germline V gene encodes CDR1 MDHEN and CDR2 SYDVKM. In nucleotides, the CDR3 is TGTGCCAGCAGTTTGAGAGCTAGCGGGGTGAGGACCCAGTACTTC. It encodes CASSLRASGVRTQYF.